This T cell receptor (beta chain) was retrieved from a study of T cell changes during pregnancy in multiple sclerosis. This clone was detected once. The data were produced by immunoSEQ multiplex PCR, yet TCRdb's version contains in-frame clones alone and is incomplete. The table records tens of thousands of clones, 90% of them present only once. V lost 4 bases to trimming and J lost 3 bases, with 13 bases between them. The CDR3 sequence is 14 residues long. Germline values: CDR1 ENHRY, CDR2 SYGVKD. The TCR originated in a female donor with multiple sclerosis, enrolled in a pregnancy study. This rearrangement joins TRBV10-3 to TRBJ2-7; tentatively, D is TRBD2 (7 bases). The material was CD8+ T cells from peripheral blood mononuclear cells, obtained in the second trimester of pregnancy. For the CDR3, the DNA is TGTGCCATCAGTGGGGGGGCTAGCGGCTACGAGCAGTACTTC. Amino acids: CAISGGASGYEQYF.